This T cell receptor (beta chain) was profiled in a study of shared clonotypes between healthy human individuals. Sequenced by immunoSEQ multiplex PCR; TCRdb stores in-frame clones only, minus some. The sample lists roughly 1 million clones; approximately 76% were seen once. The germline V gene has CDR1 MNHEY and CDR2 SVGAGI. The CDR3 covers 14 residues. V lost 0 bases and J 5 bases, leaving 11 bases between the germline ends. The chain uses TRBV6-5 and TRBJ2-7; a weak D match, TRBD2 (5 bases). This TCR was recovered from a man aged 18 to 30 in good health. What was sequenced was memory CD4+ T cells sorted from blood. Subset meaning: CD45RA-negative fraction. The CDR3 DNA reads TGTGCCAGCAGTTACTCTCCGGGGATGAACGAGCAGTACTTC. Its protein is CASSYSPGMNEQYF.